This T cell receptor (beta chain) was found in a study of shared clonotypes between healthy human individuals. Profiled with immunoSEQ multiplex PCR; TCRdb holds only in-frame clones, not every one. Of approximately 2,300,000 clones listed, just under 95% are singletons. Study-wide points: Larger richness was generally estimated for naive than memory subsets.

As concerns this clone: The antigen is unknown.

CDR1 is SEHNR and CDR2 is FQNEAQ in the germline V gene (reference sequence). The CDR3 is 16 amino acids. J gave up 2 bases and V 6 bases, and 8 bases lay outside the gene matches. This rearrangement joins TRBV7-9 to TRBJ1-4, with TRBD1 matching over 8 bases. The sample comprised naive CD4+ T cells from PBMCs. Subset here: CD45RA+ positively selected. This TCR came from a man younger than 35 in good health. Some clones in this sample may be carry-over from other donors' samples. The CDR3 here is CASRFDRGGTNEKLFF. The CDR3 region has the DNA TGTGCCAGCAGATTCGACAGGGGTGGGACTAATGAAAAACTGTTTTTT.